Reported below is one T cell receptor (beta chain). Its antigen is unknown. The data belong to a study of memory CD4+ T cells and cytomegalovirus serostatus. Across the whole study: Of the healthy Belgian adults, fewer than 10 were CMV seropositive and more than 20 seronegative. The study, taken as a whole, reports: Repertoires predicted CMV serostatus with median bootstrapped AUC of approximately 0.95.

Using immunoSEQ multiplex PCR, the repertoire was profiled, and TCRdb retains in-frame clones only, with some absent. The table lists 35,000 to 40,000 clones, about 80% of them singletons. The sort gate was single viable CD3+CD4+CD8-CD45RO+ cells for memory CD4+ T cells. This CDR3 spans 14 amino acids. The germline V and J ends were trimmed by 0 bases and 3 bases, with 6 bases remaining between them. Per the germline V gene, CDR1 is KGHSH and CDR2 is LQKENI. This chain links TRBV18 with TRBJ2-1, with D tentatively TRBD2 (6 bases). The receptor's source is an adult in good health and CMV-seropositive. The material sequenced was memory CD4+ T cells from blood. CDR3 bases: TGTGCCAGCTCACCACCGGGGGGCTACAATGAGCAGTTCTTC. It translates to CASSPPGGYNEQFF.